A selection of T cell receptor beta chains follows, all from one sample in a study of CD8 T cells in Susac syndrome. In TCRdb, the immunoSEQ multiplex PCR reads were re-called with MiXCR into one record per CDR3 protein. The sample lists around 200,000 distinct CDR3 sequences, 95% occurring once. The sequencing input was CD4+ T cells from PBMCs. All receptors come from a human donor with multiple sclerosis. Both conserved end residues are part of each CDR3. The order of the fields is V gene, J gene, CDR3 protein.

TRBV19	TRBJ2-5	CASSSPQSGRGETQYF
TRBV4-2	TRBJ2-3	CASSQGQLAGTDTQYF
TRBV20-1	TRBJ2-2	CSAGRTSQNTGELFF
TRBV7-2	TRBJ2-1	CASSTPGLAGVNNEQFF
TRBV20-1	TRBJ2-1	CSAAGPLTNEQFF
TRBV20-1	TRBJ1-5	CSAKGGGNQPQHF
TRBV29-1	TRBJ2-1	CSVEDLGYEQFF
TRBV27	TRBJ2-1	CASSRGADRSSYNEQFF
TRBV12-3/TRBV12-4	TRBJ1-2	CASSLQGNYYGYTF
TRBV6-6	TRBJ1-5	CASGGTVNQPQHF
TRBV29-1	TRBJ2-1	CSVGARQGARNEQFF
TRBV30	TRBJ2-7	CAWSPGGYEQYF
TRBV7-2	TRBJ2-7	CASSSRWGTGGYEQYF
TRBV7-8	TRBJ1-6	CASSPLGGSYNSPLHF
TRBV9	TRBJ2-6	CASSVVGPEAVGANVLTF
TRBV15	TRBJ1-1	CATSGGTATNTEAFF
TRBV29-1	TRBJ1-2	CSVADLTGGYTF
TRBV19	TRBJ2-7	CASSTSARGEQYF
TRBV9	TRBJ2-1	CASSVRAGGGNEQFF
TRBV6-5	TRBJ1-6	CATLRGRGDSPLHF
TRBV2	TRBJ1-1	CARTIYTEAFF
TRBV29-1	TRBJ2-2	CSVGWQRNTGELFF
TRBV3-1	TRBJ1-1	CASSQTQGAYNTEAFF
TRBV5-1	TRBJ2-3	CASSLESPGEADTQYF
TRBV3-1	TRBJ2-2	CASWTARTGELFF
TRBV20-1	TRBJ2-1	CSATDGIGNEQFF
TRBV20-1	TRBJ2-7	CSARDRASGGYEQYF
TRBV20-1	TRBJ2-3	CSATSFGADTQYF
TRBV9	TRBJ1-1	CASSVGPDNTEAFF
TRBV7-2	TRBJ2-1	CASSTSGGAINEQFF
TRBV19	TRBJ1-6	CATKGQGNSPLHF
TRBV30	TRBJ1-2	CAWISLRGYGYTF
TRBV20-1	TRBJ2-2	CSAAGAGTGELFF